This T cell receptor beta chain was recovered during a study of T cells in Graves' hyperthyroidism and ophthalmopathy. Using RNA transcripts as the source, TCR beta CDR3 regions were amplified. The TCR CDR3 first-round RT-PCR relied on the HTBI primer set. TCRdb itself ran the multiplex PCR reads through MiXCR, one entry per CDR3 protein. The data contain hundreds of thousands of distinct CDR3 sequences, just under 45% of them singletons. Ten or more counts support this clonotype. The sequencing sample was made of peripheral blood or thyroid tissue (not recorded which). This clonotype was obtained from an adult man with Graves' disease, either hyperthyroidism or ophthalmopathy (not recorded which).

CDR3 sequence reads: CASSLLGSNQPQHF. CDR3 sequence (DNA): TGTGCCAGCAGCTTATTAGGGAGCAATCAGCCCCAGCATTTT. This chain joins TRBV7-6 and TRBJ1-5; D gene uncertain. V was trimmed by 2 bases and J by 1 base, leaving 6 bases between them. This CDR3 is 14 amino acids long. The germline V gene has CDR1 SGHVS and CDR2 FNYEAQ.